The clone carrying this T cell receptor (beta chain) was detected only a few times. These data originate in a study of blood T cell repertoires in COVID-19. Background on the study: There were acute and convalescent COVID-19 samples, and they came from the United States, Italy and Spain.

With 6 bases removed from V and 5 bases from J, the gap between germline ends came to 16 bases. Germline-derived CDR1 and CDR2 are SEHNR and FQNEAQ (reference sequence). The CDR3 is 14 amino acids. As handled by the study authors: The assay estimated nucleated cells by amplifying reference gene primers. Clones were sequenced by immunoSEQ multiplex PCR, and TCRdb holds only the in-frame ones, with some missing. D and trimming were read from the DNA, whereas the V and J calls and clone size are those reported in that table. Of approximately 290,000 clones listed, around 82% are singletons. The rearrangement uses TRBV7-9 and TRBJ2-5; perhaps TRBD2 as D (5 bases). Sample: peripheral blood. The TCR sequence derives from a person aged 65 to 79 with COVID-19, enrolled during active disease. The CDR3 DNA reads as TGTGCCAGCAGTAAGGGAGCAGGTCGGGAGACCCAGTACTTC. Translated, it gives CASSKGAGRETQYF.